The entry that follows covers one TCR beta chain sequence. The data derive from a study of cytomegalovirus exposure and HLA in healthy donors. The primer mix had 60 Vbeta and 13 Jbeta primers. Generated by immunoSEQ multiplex PCR, the TCRdb table keeps only in-frame clones and is missing some. The data contain roughly 140,000 clones, 75% to 90% of them singletons. Germline CDR1 is KGHSH and CDR2 is LQKENI. Trimming pared 4 bases from V and 0 bases from J, leaving 10 bases between. The CDR3 spans 15 residues. The clonotype comes from a female donor in good health and CMV-seronegative. Sequenced sample: PBMCs. This rearrangement joins TRBV18 to TRBJ1-3; D not certain. In DNA, the CDR3 is TGTGCCAGCTCACACGGGGATCTCTCTGGAAACACCATATATTTT. It encodes CASSHGDLSGNTIYF.